These 29 T cell receptor beta chains were all obtained from the same sample, sequenced in a study of identical twins. A single record per CDR3 protein comes from TCRdb applying MiXCR to the 5' RACE reads. The data hold roughly 1.6 million distinct CDR3 sequences, with about 30% observed a single time. The material sequenced was cord blood. Receptors were obtained from a newborn girl in good health.

This clonotype was found a few times. This chain links TRBV29-1 with TRBJ1-2; D is ambiguous. Trimming shortened V by 2 bases and J by 9 bases, and 10 bases separated the two germline ends. This CDR3 is 11 amino acids long. CDR1 is SQVTM and CDR2 is ANQGSEA in the germline V gene. The CDR3 region has the DNA TGCAGCGTTGAAAAAGGGCGAAGCTACACCTTC. It specifies CSVEKGRSYTF.

This clonotype was recorded a few times. The rearrangement joins TRBV7-9 to TRBJ2-5; D is undetermined. The CDR3 has 13 amino acids. V lost 5 bases, J lost 1 base, and 8 bases lay in between. The germline gives CDR1 SEHNR, CDR2 FQNEAQ (reference sequence). The CDR3 nucleotides are TGTGCCAGCAGCAGAAACGTCCAAGAGACCCAGTACTTC. Translating it yields CASSRNVQETQYF.

In its sample, this clonotype was seen a few times. The DNA of the CDR3 is TGTGCCAGCAGTTTCCGGCGGGAGACGGGCAATGAGCAGTTCTTC. This gives the protein CASSFRRETGNEQFF. The chain is built from TRBV28 and TRBJ2-1; 7 bases fit TRBD2. Germline V gene lookup returns CDR1 MDHEN and CDR2 SYDVKM. V shed 3 bases and J 6 bases; nucleotides not matched to a gene: 8. This CDR3 comprises 15 residues.

This chain joins TRBV27 and TRBJ2-1; TRBD2 aligns across 12 bases. Germline V gene sequence: CDR1 MNHEY, CDR2 SMNVEV (reference sequence). CDR3 length equals 19 residues. With 2 bases clipped from V and 4 bases from J, the junction kept 12 bases outside the gene matches. The CDR3 DNA sequence: TGTGCCAGCAGTTTACGTCCGGGACTAGCGGGCCCGATTTACAATGAGCAGTTCTTC. Amino acids: CASSLRPGLAGPIYNEQFF.

The table lists this clonotype with a few counts. CDR3 coding DNA: TGTGCCAGCAGCCCCTTCGGGCGGTCCTCAGCCAAAAACATTCAGTACTTC. Protein sequence: CASSPFGRSSAKNIQYF. The chain joins TRBV11-2 to TRBJ2-4, with unresolved D. The germline V gene has CDR1 SGHAT and CDR2 FQNNGV. The CDR3 sequence is 17 residues long. Trimming removed 5 bases at V and 0 bases at J, with 17 bases between.

The chain uses TRBV10-3 and TRBJ2-2; D is ambiguous. V was cut by 3 bases and J by 9 bases, with 11 bases left in between. Germline V gene data show CDR1 as ENHRY and CDR2 as SYGVKD. The CDR3 totals 13 residues. The CDR3 loop is CAISDFGSRELFF. The CDR3 DNA is TGTGCCATCAGTGACTTCGGGTCCCGGGAGCTGTTTTTT.

This clonotype was counted a few times. V usage is TRBV11-2 and J usage is TRBJ2-7, with TRBD2 matching 8 bases. This CDR3 region has 14 residues. V was pared by 4 bases and J by 3 bases, with 5 bases of the junction left unmatched. Germline values: CDR1 SGHAT, CDR2 FQNNGV. The CDR3 nucleotides read TGTGCCAGCAGCTCCGGGACTAGGTTCTACGAGCAGTACTTC. This codes for CASSSGTRFYEQYF.

This clonotype has just a few counts. This chain uses TRBV14 with TRBJ2-1; 9 bases match TRBD1. Looked up from germline, CDR1 is SGHDN and CDR2 is FVKESK. The CDR3 loop spans 15 amino acids. Unmatched junction bases numbered 7, after V lost 4 bases and J lost 6 bases. In nucleotides, the CDR3 is TGTGCCAGCAGCCCCAACAGGGGGCTAGGCAATGAGCAGTTCTTC. It encodes CASSPNRGLGNEQFF.

The chain combines TRBV12-3 or TRBV12-4 with TRBJ1-6; 7 bases align to TRBD1. This CDR3 contains 19 residues. V shed 3 bases and J 9 bases; nucleotides not matched to a gene: 20. Here the CDR3 DNA reads TGTGCCAGCAGTTTCTCAACAGGGTTACGCGCCAGGGGGACTTCACCCCTCCACTTT. Encoded protein: CASSFSTGLRARGTSPLHF.

This clonotype was seen at least ten times. This chain uses TRBV7-2 with TRBJ2-4; D is ambiguous. The CDR3 is 12 residues long. Germline values: CDR1 SGHTA, CDR2 FQGNSA. Trimming shortened V by 5 bases and J by 1 base, and 3 bases separated the two germline ends. CDR3 DNA sequence: TGTGCCAGCAGCCCGGCCAAAAACATTCAGTACTTC. The encoded protein is CASSPAKNIQYF.

This clonotype showed up just a few times. This chain joins TRBV20-1 and TRBJ2-1; D is uncertain. CDR3 size: 12 residues. CDR1 and CDR2 from the germline V gene are DFQATT and SNEGSKA (reference sequence). The CDR3 nucleotides read TGCAGCCCTACGGGCGGTTACAATGAGCAGTTCTTC. As protein: CSPTGGYNEQFF.

V is TRBV6-1 and J is TRBJ2-3; the match to TRBD2 covers 9 bases. After removal of 6 bases from V and 1 base from J, the junction contained 8 bases not matched to a gene. Germline loops: CDR1 MNHNS, CDR2 SASEGT. The CDR3 covers 16 residues. The CDR3 DNA reads TGTGCCAGCAGCGAAATAAGGACTAGCGGCACAGATACGCAGTATTTT. It specifies CASSEIRTSGTDTQYF.

In this sample, this clonotype turned up a few times. V and J are TRBV20-1 and TRBJ1-4; D remains ambiguous. V was shortened by 0 bases and J by 8 bases, with 13 bases between the two germline ends. Per germline, CDR1 DFQATT and CDR2 SNEGSKA (reference sequence). This CDR3 has 14 amino acids. DNA of the CDR3: TGCAGTGCTAGAGATCAGAGGGCCCCGGAAAAACTGTTTTTT. Protein product: CSARDQRAPEKLFF.

The gene calls are TRBV5-1 and TRBJ1-2, with 8 bases lining up with TRBD1. Per the germline V gene, CDR1 is SGHRS and CDR2 is YFSETQ. CDR3 size: 15 residues. J lost 5 bases, V lost 3 bases, and 9 bases had no gene match. The CDR3 coding sequence is TGCGCCAGCAGCTATCAAGACAGGGGAGGGTATGGCTACACCTTC. Its translation: CASSYQDRGGYGYTF.

This sequence joins TRBV20-1 and TRBJ2-4, with 13 bases matching TRBD2. From germline, CDR1 is DFQATT and CDR2 SNEGSKA (reference sequence). The CDR3 totals 17 residues. The V segment lost 8 bases and the J segment 2 bases; nucleotides outside the gene matches: 12. As DNA, the CDR3 is TGCAGTTTAGGGGGCCCGACTAGCGGGAGGACCAAAAACATTCAGTACTTC. It yields the protein CSLGGPTSGRTKNIQYF.

For the CDR3, the DNA is TGTGCCAGCACCGATGATATGGGACATATAGCCAAAAACATTCAGTACTTC. This encodes CASTDDMGHIAKNIQYF. The chain is built from TRBV6-8 and TRBJ2-4, with D possibly matching TRBD1 (6 bases). V lost 7 bases and J 0 bases, leaving 19 bases between the germline ends. Per germline, CDR1 MNHGY and CDR2 SAAAGT. The CDR3 is 17 residues long.

To note about this clonotype: A much larger clone differs by one base, so this may be a read error. The chain carries TRBV12-3 or TRBV12-4 and TRBJ2-7, with a weak D call TRBD2 (5 bases). The length of the CDR3 is 15 residues. V shed 7 bases and J shed 7 bases, with 23 bases lying between them. CDR3 in amino acids: CASTSVKDSYNEQYF. The CDR3 DNA reads as TGTGCCAGCACCTCTGTAAAGGACTCCTACAATGAGCAGTACTTC.

This clonotype showed up just once. An end of the junction does not agree with germline; a read error may underlie this. This chain connects TRBV24-1 to TRBJ2-7, with D perhaps TRBD1 (7 bases). The CDR3 is 14 residues long. Looked up from germline, CDR1 is KGHDR and CDR2 is SFDVKD. Here the CDR3 DNA reads TGTGCCGCCAGTGACTCAGGGGGGACCTACGAGCAGTACTTC. Protein: CAASDSGGTYEQYF.

The rearrangement joins TRBV10-3 to TRBJ1-1; 9 nucleotides align to TRBD1. V was clipped by 1 base and J by 5 bases; unmatched bases: 5. The germline CDR1 and CDR2 sequences are ENHRY and SYGVKD. The CDR3 has 15 amino acids. The CDR3 loop is CAISELGGQGTEAFF. DNA of the CDR3: TGTGCCATCAGTGAGTTAGGGGGACAGGGAACTGAAGCTTTCTTT.

The chain is built from TRBV4-2 and TRBJ2-1; 10 bases map to TRBD2. The CDR3 is made up of 14 amino acids. Trimming at V came to 7 bases and at J to 5 bases, leaving 5 bases not matched to a gene. Germline assignment: CDR1 LGHNA and CDR2 YNFKEQ. The CDR3 is CASTASGRNNEQFF. CDR3 nucleotides: TGTGCCAGCACCGCTAGCGGGAGAAACAATGAGCAGTTCTTC.

As concerns this clonotype: A much larger clone differs from this one at a single base, so this may be a read error. The chain uses TRBV6-1 and TRBJ1-2, with a weak D call TRBD1 (5 bases). Looked up from germline, CDR1 is MNHNS and CDR2 is SASEGT. V was clipped by 7 bases and J by 7 bases, with 16 bases between them. The CDR3 loop spans 13 amino acids. DNA for the CDR3: TGTGCCAGCAATCTACAGGTGTTCTGTGGCTACACCTTC. It encodes CASNLQVFCGYTF.

This clonotype was picked up a small number of times. This rearrangement joins TRBV20-1 to TRBJ1-1; 11 bases map to TRBD1. Germline V lookup: CDR1 DFQATT, CDR2 SNEGSKA (reference sequence). The trim removed 7 bases at V and 0 bases at J, leaving 1 base unmatched. CDR3 length equals 13 residues. CDR3 residues: CSVGQGVNTEAFF. DNA of the CDR3: TGCAGTGTGGGACAGGGGGTGAACACTGAAGCTTTCTTT.

Details on this clonotype: Mismatch with germline at one junction end may stem from a read error. The rearrangement uses TRBV20-1 and TRBJ1-1; D call uncertain. The V gene's germline CDR1 is DFQATT and CDR2 SNEGSKA (reference sequence). This CDR3 comprises 13 residues. The CDR3 is CNARIGGNTEAFF. For the CDR3, the DNA is TGCAATGCTAGAATTGGAGGGAACACTGAAGCTTTCTTT.

This clonotype was picked up a small number of times. The gene calls are TRBV12-3 or TRBV12-4 and TRBJ2-1; D ambiguous. The CDR3 is 12 amino acids. The V gene lost 8 bases and the J gene lost 8 bases, with 13 bases spanning the gap. The CDR3 here is CASAKIEDEQFF. The CDR3 bases are TGTGCCAGCGCCAAAATAGAGGATGAGCAGTTCTTC.

The sample holds a few counts of this clonotype. The chain has TRBV3-1 and TRBJ2-7; the D is unclear. The CDR3 contains 15 residues. Between the trimmed V and J ends, which lost 1 base and 2 bases, there was a span of 12 bases. Per the germline V gene, CDR1 is LGHDT and CDR2 is YNNKEL (reference sequence). The CDR3 spells CASSQGQVSTYEQYF. The CDR3 DNA reads TGTGCCAGCAGCCAAGGTCAGGTTTCCACCTACGAGCAGTACTTC.

The rearrangement links TRBV6-2 or TRBV6-3 to TRBJ1-1, with D unclear. The length of the CDR3 is 13 residues. CDR1 and CDR2 (germline): MNHEY, SVGEGT. With 4 bases removed from V and 3 bases from J, the gap between germline ends came to 9 bases. DNA of the CDR3: TGTGCCAGCAGTTTGGATCTTCACACTGAAGCTTTCTTT. Its protein is CASSLDLHTEAFF.

This clonotype came up a few times. The V call is TRBV20-1, the J call TRBJ2-7; 7 bases line up with TRBD1. The V and J ends lost 3 bases and 0 bases, in that order; junction bases with no gene match: 5. CDR3 length: 14 residues. The germline V gene encodes CDR1 DFQATT and CDR2 SNEGSKA (reference sequence). CDR3 DNA sequence: TGCAGTGCTAGGCACAGGGGTCCCTCCTACGAGCAGTACTTC. As protein: CSARHRGPSYEQYF.

This clonotype was observed once. V is TRBV20-1 and J is TRBJ2-3; unclear D gene. Deletions cut 5 bases from V and 2 bases from J, with 8 bases between. CDR1 and CDR2 (germline): DFQATT, SNEGSKA (reference sequence). The CDR3 contains 12 residues. CDR3 sequence reads: CSAQVDTDTQYF. As DNA, the CDR3 is TGCAGTGCTCAGGTTGACACAGATACGCAGTATTTT.

Only a few counts were recorded for this clonotype. The chain employs TRBV7-2 and TRBJ2-3, with D unresolved. V was shortened by 1 base and J by 2 bases, with 10 bases between the two germline ends. CDR1 and CDR2 (germline): SGHTA, FQGNSA. The CDR3 consists of 15 residues. CDR3 loop: CASSLVPWVTDTQYF. The CDR3 nucleotides read TGTGCCAGCAGCTTAGTGCCCTGGGTCACAGATACGCAGTATTTT. The entire variable domain, with the rest obtained from reference TRBV7-2 and TRBJ2-3, is as follows: GAGVSQSPSNKVTEKGKDVELRCDPISGHTALYWYRQSLGQGLEFLIYFQGNSAPDKSGLPSDRFSAERTGGSVSTLTIQRTQQEDSAVYLCASSLVPWVTDTQYFGPGTRLTVL.